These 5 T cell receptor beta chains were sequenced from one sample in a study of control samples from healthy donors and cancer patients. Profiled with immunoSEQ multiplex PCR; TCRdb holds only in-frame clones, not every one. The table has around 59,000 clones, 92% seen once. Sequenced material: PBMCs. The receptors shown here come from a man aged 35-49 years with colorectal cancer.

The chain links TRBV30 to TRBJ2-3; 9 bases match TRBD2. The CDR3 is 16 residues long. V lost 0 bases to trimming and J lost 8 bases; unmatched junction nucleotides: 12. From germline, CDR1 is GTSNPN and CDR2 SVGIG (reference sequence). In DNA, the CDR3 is TGTGCCTGGAGTGTATCTACAGCGGGGGGCCAGGGTACGCAGTATTTT. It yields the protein CAWSVSTAGGQGTQYF.

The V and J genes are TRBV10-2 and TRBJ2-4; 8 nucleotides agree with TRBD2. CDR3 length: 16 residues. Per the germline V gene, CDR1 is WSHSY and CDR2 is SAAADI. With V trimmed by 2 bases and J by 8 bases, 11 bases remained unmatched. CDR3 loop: CASSEGTGGPSDIQYF. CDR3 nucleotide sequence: TGCGCCAGCAGTGAGGGAACGGGGGGGCCGTCGGACATTCAGTACTTC.

This CDR3 is CASSLRWEQFF. CDR3 DNA sequence: TGTGCCAGCTCCTTGAGATGGGAGCAGTTCTTC. J is TRBJ2-1 and V is TRBV12-3 or TRBV12-4; D uncertain. Between the trimmed V and J ends, which lost 8 bases and 10 bases, there was a span of 12 bases. The CDR3 loop spans 11 amino acids.

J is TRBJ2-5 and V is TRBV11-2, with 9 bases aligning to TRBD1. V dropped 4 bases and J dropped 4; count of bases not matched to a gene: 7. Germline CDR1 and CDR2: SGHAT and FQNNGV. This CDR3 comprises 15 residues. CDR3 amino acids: CASSSRQGDRETQYF. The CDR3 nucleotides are TGTGCCAGCAGCTCGCGACAGGGGGATAGAGAGACCCAGTACTTC.

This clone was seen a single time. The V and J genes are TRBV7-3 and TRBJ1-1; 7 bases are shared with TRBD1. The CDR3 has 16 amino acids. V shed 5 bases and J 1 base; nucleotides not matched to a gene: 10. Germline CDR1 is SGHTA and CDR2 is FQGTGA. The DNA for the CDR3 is TGTGCCAGCAGCGCGAAAACAGGGGCGGGGAACACTGAAGCTTTCTTT. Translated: CASSAKTGAGNTEAFF.